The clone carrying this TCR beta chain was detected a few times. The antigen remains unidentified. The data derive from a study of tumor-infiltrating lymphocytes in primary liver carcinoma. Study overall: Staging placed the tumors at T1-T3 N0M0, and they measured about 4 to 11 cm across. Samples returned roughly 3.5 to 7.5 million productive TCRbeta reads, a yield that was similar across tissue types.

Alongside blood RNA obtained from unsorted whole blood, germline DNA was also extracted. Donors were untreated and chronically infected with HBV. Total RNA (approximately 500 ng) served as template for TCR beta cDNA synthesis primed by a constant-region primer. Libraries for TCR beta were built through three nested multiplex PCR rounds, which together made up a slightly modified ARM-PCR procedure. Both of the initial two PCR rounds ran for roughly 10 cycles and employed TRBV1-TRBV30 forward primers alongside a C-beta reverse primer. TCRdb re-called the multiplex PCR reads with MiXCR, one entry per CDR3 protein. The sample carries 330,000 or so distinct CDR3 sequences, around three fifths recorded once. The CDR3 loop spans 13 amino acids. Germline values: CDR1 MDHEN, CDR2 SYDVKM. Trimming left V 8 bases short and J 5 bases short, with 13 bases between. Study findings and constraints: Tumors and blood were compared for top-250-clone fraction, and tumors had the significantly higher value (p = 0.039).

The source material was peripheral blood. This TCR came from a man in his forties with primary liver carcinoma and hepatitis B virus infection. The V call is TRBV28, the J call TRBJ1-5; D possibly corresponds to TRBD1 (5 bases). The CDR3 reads CASGGAIHQPQHF. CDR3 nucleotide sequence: TGTGCCAGCGGAGGGGCCATTCATCAGCCCCAGCATTTT.